The 3 T cell receptor beta chains below were found in one sample sequenced in a study of T cell responses to AZD1222 COVID-19 vaccine. TCRdb's table, derived via immunoSEQ multiplex PCR, lists solely in-frame clones and lacks some. The sample yields 65,000 to 80,000 clones, around 89% seen once. Source: peripheral blood, taken 28 days after the second dose of the MenACWY control vaccine. The receptor source for this set is an adult who received the MenACWY meningococcal vaccine as a control.

The chain joins TRBV4-2 to TRBJ2-5, with D possibly matching TRBD2 (7 bases). Trimming shortened V by 4 bases and J by 2 bases, and 14 bases separated the two germline ends. Per germline, CDR1 LGHNA and CDR2 YNFKEQ. The CDR3 covers 15 residues. The CDR3 region has the DNA TGTGCCAGCAGCCTTGGGGGGGCAGGGCAAGAGACCCAGTACTTC. This encodes CASSLGGAGQETQYF.

As for this clone: A read error may account for a junction end that differs from germline. The chain recombines TRBV7-3 with TRBJ2-2, with D uncertain. CDR3 length: 15 amino acids. Germline CDR1 and CDR2: SGHTA and FQGTGA. This chain's CDR3 is CASSTSSTNPGELFF. The CDR3 nucleotides read TGTGCCAGCAGCACGTCCTCAACGAACCCCGGGGAGCTGTTTTTT.

The chain employs TRBV6-5 and TRBJ1-6; 10 bases line up with TRBD1. The CDR3 totals 14 residues. J lost 8 bases, V lost 4 bases, and 2 bases had no gene match. Germline V lookup: CDR1 MNHEY, CDR2 SVGAGI. Here the CDR3 reads CASSWDRGYSPLHF. Here the CDR3 DNA reads TGTGCCAGCAGTTGGGACAGGGGATATTCACCCCTCCACTTT.